The 22 T cell receptor beta chains given below trace back to one sample, sequenced in a study of HIV-infected children after antiretroviral therapy interruption. Noted treatment: PENTA 11 planned treatment interruption arm or continuous ART arm. The TCR library was built from RNA with a 3' RACE protocol and unique molecular identifiers. TCRdb passed the 3' RACE reads through MiXCR, listing each CDR3 protein once. The sample lists approximately 96,000 distinct CDR3 sequences; less than 7% were seen once. The material was CD45RA+ CD4+ T cells from PBMCs, pooled from several time points, obtained from a donor given antiretroviral therapy, either interrupted or continuous. Subset denoted: naive CD4+ CD45RA+ CD45RO- T cells. Receptor source: a pool of human donors with HIV.

This clonotype was detected many times. This chain connects TRBV15 to TRBJ1-1; D is uncertain. Germline V gives CDR1 LNHNV, CDR2 YYDKDF (reference sequence). This CDR3 comprises 13 residues. V was pared by 5 bases and J by 0 bases, with 7 bases between. The CDR3 DNA is TGTGCCACCAGCCGGACGGTGAACACTGAAGCTTTCTTT. Translation gives CATSRTVNTEAFF.

This clonotype was counted many times. Relative to the germline gene, one junction end is altered; a read error may explain this. The V gene is TRBV7-9, the J gene TRBJ1-1; D gene ambiguous. The CDR3 runs to 10 residues. Per germline, CDR1 SEHNR and CDR2 FQNEAQ (reference sequence). The CDR3 spells CASWEPEAFF. DNA of the CDR3: TGTGCCAGCTGGGAGCCTGAGGCTTTCTTT.

In its sample, this clonotype was seen many times. The gene calls are TRBV10-3 and TRBJ1-5, with D possibly matching TRBD1 (5 bases). Trimming cost V 5 bases and J 2 bases, with 13 bases left between them. There are 15 residues in the CDR3. CDR1 ENHRY and CDR2 SYGVKD come from the germline V gene. In DNA form, the CDR3 reads TGTGCCATCAGTTTGTACGGGGACGGCAATCAGCCCCAGCATTTT. Its translation: CAISLYGDGNQPQHF.

This chain links TRBV10-3 with TRBJ2-4; 8 bases line up with TRBD2. The V and J ends lost 3 bases and 7 bases, in that order; junction bases with no gene match: 11. The CDR3 consists of 16 residues. CDR1 and CDR2 (germline): ENHRY, SYGVKD. The CDR3 DNA reads TGTGCCATCAGTGAAGGTGGTAGCGGGGCGGGGAACATTCAGTACTTC. Its protein is CAISEGGSGAGNIQYF.

In its sample, this clonotype was seen many times. This chain joins TRBV2 and TRBJ1-2; tentative D call: TRBD1 (6 bases). The CDR3 is 15 amino acids. Germline V CDR1 and CDR2: SNHLY, FYNNEI. Trimming cost V 7 bases and J 0 bases, with 15 bases left between them. The chain's CDR3 is CASIRDTATNYGYTF. For the CDR3, the DNA is TGTGCCAGCATCCGGGACACAGCCACTAACTATGGCTACACCTTC.

This clonotype was detected ten times or more. V gene TRBV24-1 combines with J gene TRBJ2-1; weak D call: TRBD2 (5 bases). CDR3 length: 14 residues. Deletions cut 2 bases from V and 5 bases from J, with 9 bases between. Germline CDR1 KGHDR, CDR2 SFDVKD. The CDR3 here is CATSDYSGNNEQFF. CDR3 DNA: TGTGCCACCAGTGATTATTCCGGGAACAATGAGCAGTTCTTC.

This clonotype was observed a few times. The rearrangement joins TRBV18 to TRBJ1-4; 7 nucleotides agree with TRBD1. Trimming at V came to 6 bases and at J to 5 bases, leaving 9 bases not matched to a gene. Germline loops: CDR1 KGHSH, CDR2 LQKENI. This CDR3 region has 15 residues. This chain's CDR3 is CASSGQQGPNEKLFF. For the CDR3, the DNA is TGTGCCAGCTCGGGACAACAGGGGCCCAATGAAAAACTGTTTTTT. Drawing the rest from reference TRBV18 and TRBJ1-4, the complete variable domain is NAGVMQNPRHLVRRRGQEARLRCSPMKGHSHVYWYRQLPEEGLKFMVYLQKENIIDESGMPKERFSAEFPKEGPSILRIQQVVRGDSAAYFCASSGQQGPNEKLFFGSGTQLSVL.

At least ten counts were recorded for this clonotype. J is TRBJ2-1 and V is TRBV18; 11 positions agree with TRBD2. The germline V gene encodes CDR1 KGHSH and CDR2 LQKENI. CDR3 size: 16 residues. The V gene end was trimmed by 3 bases and the J gene end by 5 bases; junction bases not matched to a gene: 6. CDR3 loop: CASSPFSGGVNNEQFF. Here the CDR3 DNA reads TGTGCCAGCTCACCCTTTAGCGGGGGGGTCAACAATGAGCAGTTCTTC.

This clonotype was counted many times. V is TRBV7-8 and J is TRBJ1-5; 10 bases map to TRBD1. From germline, CDR1 is SGHVS and CDR2 FQNEAQ. The CDR3 spans 14 residues. Trimming removed 5 bases from V and 5 bases from J; junction bases left unmatched: 3. CDR3 residues: CASSPGTGDQPQHF. The CDR3 nucleotides read TGTGCCAGCAGCCCAGGGACAGGGGATCAGCCCCAGCATTTT.

This clonotype was seen repeatedly, ten times or more. This chain joins TRBV29-1 and TRBJ1-1, with D possibly TRBD1 on 5 matching bases. The germline V and J ends were trimmed by 7 bases and 6 bases, with 12 bases remaining between them. Germline V gene lookup returns CDR1 SQVTM and CDR2 ANQGSEA. This CDR3 is 11 amino acids long. CDR3 coding DNA: TGCAGCGCTGGGCAGGGCCCTGAAGCTTTCTTT. Its translation is CSAGQGPEAFF.

This clonotype was seen at least ten times. The rearrangement joins TRBV7-3 to TRBJ1-1; D is undetermined. The germline V gene has CDR1 SGHTA and CDR2 FQGTGA. This CDR3 is built from 18 residues. V was clipped by 1 base and J by 0 bases, with 18 bases between them. The CDR3 loop reads CASSLRSLAAILNTEAFF. The CDR3 DNA follows: TGTGCCAGCAGCTTAAGATCGTTGGCGGCAATCCTGAACACTGAAGCTTTCTTT.

A note on this clonotype: A much larger clone differs by one base, so this may be a read error. This chain links TRBV5-1 with TRBJ1-1, with a weak D call TRBD1 (5 bases). Germline lookup yields CDR1 SGHRS and CDR2 YFSETQ. The CDR3 sequence is 14 residues long. The CDR3 DNA is TGCGTCAGCAATGCTCCGGGACGGAACACTGATGCTTTCTTT. Translating gives CVSNAPGRNTDAFF.

This clonotype was detected ten times or more. The DNA of the CDR3 is TGTGCCAGCTCAGGGACTAGCGATGAGCAGTTCTTC. Translating it yields CASSGTSDEQFF. The chain joins TRBV18 to TRBJ2-1, with TRBD2 identical over 10 bases. Germline values: CDR1 KGHSH, CDR2 LQKENI. The trim removed 5 bases at V and 8 bases at J, leaving 0 bases unmatched. This CDR3 spans 12 amino acids.

This clonotype has a count of ten or more. V and J are TRBV27 and TRBJ1-6, with unresolved D. With 3 bases removed from V and 9 bases from J, the gap between germline ends came to 18 bases. The CDR3 has 16 amino acids. Per germline, CDR1 MNHEY and CDR2 SMNVEV (reference sequence). The CDR3 loop is CASSLRGPSGVSPLHF. CDR3 DNA: TGTGCCAGCAGTTTGAGAGGGCCCTCCGGCGTTTCACCCCTCCACTTT.

The chain has TRBV7-6 and TRBJ2-7; 14 bases align to TRBD2. J gave up 2 bases and V 3 bases, and 12 bases lay outside the gene matches. CDR3 size: 19 residues. Germline V gene data show CDR1 as SGHVS and CDR2 as FNYEAQ. CDR3 residues: CASSFLQGLAGEQPYEQYF. The CDR3 DNA reads as TGTGCCAGCAGCTTCCTCCAGGGACTAGCGGGGGAACAACCCTACGAGCAGTACTTC.

At least ten counts were recorded for this clonotype. V and J are TRBV4-1 and TRBJ2-4; D is perhaps TRBD1 (5 bases). Germline-derived CDR1 and CDR2 are MGHRA and YSYEKL. The V end lost 0 bases, the J end lost 8 bases, and 11 bases lay between the germline ends. The CDR3 is 14 residues long. The DNA for the CDR3 is TGCGCCAGCAGCCAAGAAGGACAAATGGACATTCAGTACTTC. Protein product: CASSQEGQMDIQYF.

V is TRBV12-3 or TRBV12-4 and J is TRBJ2-1, with TRBD2 as a possible D gene (5 bases). This CDR3 region has 12 residues. V was pared by 7 bases and J by 9 bases, with 13 bases between. The CDR3 region is CASTQPGSEQFF. For the CDR3, the DNA is TGTGCCAGCACCCAACCGGGGTCTGAGCAGTTCTTC.

This clonotype occurred many times. This sequence joins TRBV7-2 and TRBJ2-3; 9 nucleotides match TRBD2. The trim removed 5 bases at V and 1 base at J, leaving 7 bases unmatched. CDR3 length equals 16 residues. The V gene's germline CDR1 is SGHTA and CDR2 FQGNSA. The CDR3 spells CASSVTGTSRTDTQYF. For the CDR3, the DNA is TGTGCCAGCAGCGTTACCGGGACTAGCCGCACAGATACGCAGTATTTT.

The chain recombines TRBV12-3 or TRBV12-4 with TRBJ2-1, with D tentatively TRBD1 or TRBD2 (5 bases each). V dropped 5 bases and J dropped 12 bases, with 11 bases sitting between them. The CDR3 is 11 amino acids. The CDR3 DNA is TGTGCCAGCAGTAGGACGAGGGGGCAGTTCTTC. Amino acid sequence: CASSRTRGQFF.

This clonotype occurred many times. DNA of the CDR3: TGCAGCGTCCAGCGAGGACAGGGGTTCGAGCAGTACTTC. It translates to CSVQRGQGFEQYF. This chain joins TRBV29-1 and TRBJ2-7; 9 bases line up with TRBD1. The J segment lost 6 bases and the V segment lost 6 bases, leaving 9 bases of the junction unmatched. Germline CDR1 reads SQVTM; CDR2 reads ANQGSEA. The CDR3 extends over 13 amino acids.

In this sample, this clonotype turned up many times. This chain links TRBV5-1 with TRBJ2-3; no firm D call. This CDR3 spans 17 amino acids. V lost 0 bases to trimming and J lost 9 bases, with 23 bases between them. In germline, CDR1 is SGHRS, CDR2 YFSETQ. The CDR3 sequence is CASSLEAAGPGVPTQYF. CDR3 bases: TGCGCCAGCAGCTTGGAGGCGGCAGGACCGGGTGTCCCAACGCAGTATTTT.

This clonotype was seen a handful of times. The chain employs TRBV19 and TRBJ2-1; no definite D call. Germline V gene sequence: CDR1 LNHDA, CDR2 SQIVND (reference sequence). The germline V and J ends were trimmed by 3 bases and 4 bases, with 13 bases remaining between them. CDR3 size: 15 residues. The CDR3 reads CASSIRAAMYNEQFF. The CDR3, as DNA: TGTGCCAGTAGTATCCGGGCTGCGATGTACAATGAGCAGTTCTTC.